This TCR beta chain was recovered during a study of cytotoxic CD8 clonotypes in ibrutinib-treated CLL. About the research overall: Researchers reported ten to twelve relapsed/refractory and roughly 15 treatment-naive patients, 17 of them IGHV unmutated.

Regarding the study as a whole: An increase in clonality occurred at ibrutinib response, followed by a return toward baseline at progression.

In germline, CDR1 is MDHEN, CDR2 SYDVKM. The CDR3 is 13 residues long. V shed 2 bases and J shed 5 bases, with 7 bases lying between them. Method: immunoSEQ multiplex PCR; TCRdb's copy keeps in-frame clones and lacks some. The table shows about 300,000 clones, with 76% occurring only once. Of note for this clone: What it binds is unknown.

The TCR sequence derives from a human donor with chronic lymphocytic leukemia. The sample in question was PBMCs, obtained at disease progression, from a patient treated with ibrutinib. The chain uses TRBV28 and TRBJ1-5; D ambiguous. The CDR3, as DNA: TGTGCCAGCAGTTTAGCCGGGGATCAGCCCCAGCATTTT. This codes for CASSLAGDQPQHF.